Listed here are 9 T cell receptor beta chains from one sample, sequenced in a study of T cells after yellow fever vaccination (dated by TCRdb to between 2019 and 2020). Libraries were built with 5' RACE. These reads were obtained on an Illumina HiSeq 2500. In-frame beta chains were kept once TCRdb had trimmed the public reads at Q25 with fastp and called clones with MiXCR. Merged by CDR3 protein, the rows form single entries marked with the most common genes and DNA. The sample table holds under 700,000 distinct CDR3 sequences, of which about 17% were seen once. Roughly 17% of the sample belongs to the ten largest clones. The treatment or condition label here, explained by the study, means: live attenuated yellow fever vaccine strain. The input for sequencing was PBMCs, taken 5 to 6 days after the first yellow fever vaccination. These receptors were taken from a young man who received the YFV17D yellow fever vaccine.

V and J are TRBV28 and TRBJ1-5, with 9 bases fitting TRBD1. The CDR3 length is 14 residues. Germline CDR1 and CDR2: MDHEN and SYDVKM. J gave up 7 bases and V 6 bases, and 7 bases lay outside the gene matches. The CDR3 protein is CASSQGQGWQPQHF. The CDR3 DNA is TGTGCCAGCAGCCAAGGACAGGGGTGGCAGCCCCAGCATTTT.

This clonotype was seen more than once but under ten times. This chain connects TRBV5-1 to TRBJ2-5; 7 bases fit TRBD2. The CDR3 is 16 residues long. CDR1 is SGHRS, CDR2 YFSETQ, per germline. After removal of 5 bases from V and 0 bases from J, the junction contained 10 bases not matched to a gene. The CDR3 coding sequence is TGCGCCAGCAGTGTGGGGCGGGGGACGTACCAAGAGACCCAGTACTTC. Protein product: CASSVGRGTYQETQYF.

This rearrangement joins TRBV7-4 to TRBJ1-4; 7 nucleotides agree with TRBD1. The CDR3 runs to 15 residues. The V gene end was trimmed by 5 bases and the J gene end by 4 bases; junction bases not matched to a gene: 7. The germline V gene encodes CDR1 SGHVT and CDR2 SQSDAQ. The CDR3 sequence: CASSAPGDSNEKLFF. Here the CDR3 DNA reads TGTGCCAGCAGCGCCCCAGGGGACAGTAATGAAAAACTGTTTTTT. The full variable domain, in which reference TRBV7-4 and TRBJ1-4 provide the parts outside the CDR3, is GAGVSQSPRYKVAKRGRDVALRCDSISGHVTLYWYRQTLGQGSEVLTYSQSDAQRDKSGRPSGRFSAERPERSVSTLKIQRTEQGDSAVYLCASSAPGDSNEKLFFGSGTQLSVL.

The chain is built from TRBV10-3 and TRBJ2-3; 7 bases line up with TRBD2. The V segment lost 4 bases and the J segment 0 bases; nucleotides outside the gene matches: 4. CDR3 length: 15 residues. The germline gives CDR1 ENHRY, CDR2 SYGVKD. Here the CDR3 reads CAISGSGVSTDTQYF. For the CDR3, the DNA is TGTGCCATCAGTGGCAGCGGGGTGAGCACAGATACGCAGTATTTT.

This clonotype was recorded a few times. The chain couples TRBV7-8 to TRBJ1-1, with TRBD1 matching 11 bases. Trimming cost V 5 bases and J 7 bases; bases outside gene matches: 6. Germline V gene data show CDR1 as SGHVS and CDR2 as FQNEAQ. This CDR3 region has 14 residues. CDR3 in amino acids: CASSTGTGGNEAFF. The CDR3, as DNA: TGTGCCAGCAGCACCGGGACAGGGGGTAATGAAGCTTTCTTT.

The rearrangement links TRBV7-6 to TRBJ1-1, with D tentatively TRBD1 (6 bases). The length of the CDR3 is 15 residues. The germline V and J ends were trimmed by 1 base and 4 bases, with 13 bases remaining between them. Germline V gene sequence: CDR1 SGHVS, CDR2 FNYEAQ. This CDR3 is CASSLERGYGTEAFF. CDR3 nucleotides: TGTGCCAGCAGCTTAGAGAGGGGGTATGGCACTGAAGCTTTCTTT.

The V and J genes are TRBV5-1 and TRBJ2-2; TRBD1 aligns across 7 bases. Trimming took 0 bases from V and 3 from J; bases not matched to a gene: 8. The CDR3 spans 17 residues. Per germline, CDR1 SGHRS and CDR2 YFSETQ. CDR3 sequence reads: CASSLGRQGSDTGELFF. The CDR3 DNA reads TGCGCCAGCAGCTTGGGAAGACAGGGTTCGGACACCGGGGAGCTGTTTTTT. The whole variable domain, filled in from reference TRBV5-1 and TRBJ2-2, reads KAGVTQTPRYLIKTRGQQVTLSCSPISGHRSVSWYQQTPGQGLQFLFEYFSETQRNKGNFPGRFSGRQFSNSRSEMNVSTLELGDSALYLCASSLGRQGSDTGELFFGEGSRLTVL.

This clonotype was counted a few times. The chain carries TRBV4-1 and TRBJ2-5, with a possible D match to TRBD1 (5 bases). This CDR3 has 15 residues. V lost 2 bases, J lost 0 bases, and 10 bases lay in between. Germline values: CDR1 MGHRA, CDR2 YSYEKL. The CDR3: CASSQPEDNQETQYF. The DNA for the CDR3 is TGCGCCAGCAGCCAACCTGAGGACAACCAAGAGACCCAGTACTTC.

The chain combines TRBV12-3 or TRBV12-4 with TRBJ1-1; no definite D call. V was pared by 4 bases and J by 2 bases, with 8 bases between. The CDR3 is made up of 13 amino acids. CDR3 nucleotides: TGTGCCAGCAGTTGGAGCGATAACACTGAAGCTTTCTTT. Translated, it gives CASSWSDNTEAFF.